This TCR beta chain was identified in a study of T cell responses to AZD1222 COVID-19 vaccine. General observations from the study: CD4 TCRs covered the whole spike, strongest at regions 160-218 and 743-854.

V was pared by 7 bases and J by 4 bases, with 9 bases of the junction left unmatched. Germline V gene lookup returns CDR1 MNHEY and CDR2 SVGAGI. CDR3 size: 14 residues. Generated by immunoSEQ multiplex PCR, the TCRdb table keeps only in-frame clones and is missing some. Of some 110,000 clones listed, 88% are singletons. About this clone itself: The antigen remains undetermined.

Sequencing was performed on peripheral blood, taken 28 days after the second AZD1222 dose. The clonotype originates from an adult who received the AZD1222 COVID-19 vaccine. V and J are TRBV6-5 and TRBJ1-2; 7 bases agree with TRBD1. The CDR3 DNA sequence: TGTGCCAGCACTAGACAGGGTGAGGGCTATGGCTACACCTTC. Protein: CASTRQGEGYGYTF.